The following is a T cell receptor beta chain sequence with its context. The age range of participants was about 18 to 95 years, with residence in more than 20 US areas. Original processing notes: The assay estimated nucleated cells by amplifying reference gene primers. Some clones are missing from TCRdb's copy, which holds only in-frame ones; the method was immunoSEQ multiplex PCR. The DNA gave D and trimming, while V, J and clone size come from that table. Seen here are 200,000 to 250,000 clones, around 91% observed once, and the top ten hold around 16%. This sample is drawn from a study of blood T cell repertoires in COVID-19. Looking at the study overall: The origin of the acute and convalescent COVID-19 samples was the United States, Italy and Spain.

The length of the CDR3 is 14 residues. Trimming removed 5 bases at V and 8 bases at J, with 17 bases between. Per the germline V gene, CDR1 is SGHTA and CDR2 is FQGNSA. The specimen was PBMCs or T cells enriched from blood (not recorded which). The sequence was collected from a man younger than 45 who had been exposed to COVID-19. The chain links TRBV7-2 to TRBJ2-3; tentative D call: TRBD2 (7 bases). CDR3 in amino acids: CASSLRGARVTQYF. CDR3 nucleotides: TGTGCCAGCAGCCTCCGGGGGGCCCGAGTTACGCAGTATTTT.